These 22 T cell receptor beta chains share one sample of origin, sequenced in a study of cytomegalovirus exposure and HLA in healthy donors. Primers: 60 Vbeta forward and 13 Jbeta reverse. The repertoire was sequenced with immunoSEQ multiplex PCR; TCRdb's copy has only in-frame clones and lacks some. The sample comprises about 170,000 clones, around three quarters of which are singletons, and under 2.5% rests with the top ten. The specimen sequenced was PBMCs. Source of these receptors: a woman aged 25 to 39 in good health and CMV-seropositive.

The CDR3 DNA follows: TGCGCCAGCAGCCAAGAATGGGACAGGGGGCTACTAATACGGAACACTGAAGCTTTCTTT. Its translation is CASSQEWDRGLLIRNTEAFF. V is TRBV4-3 and J is TRBJ1-1, with 12 positions matching TRBD1. Germline lookup yields CDR1 LGHNA and CDR2 YSLEER. The CDR3 covers 20 residues. J gave up 1 base and V 0 bases, and 12 bases lay outside the gene matches.

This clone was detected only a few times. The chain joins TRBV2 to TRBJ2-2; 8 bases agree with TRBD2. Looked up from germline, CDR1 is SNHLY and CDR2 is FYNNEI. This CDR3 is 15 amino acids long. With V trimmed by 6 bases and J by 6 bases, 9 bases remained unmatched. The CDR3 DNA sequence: TGTGCCAGCAGGACAAGCGGGGGATTTGCCGGGGAGCTGTTTTTT. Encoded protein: CASRTSGGFAGELFF.

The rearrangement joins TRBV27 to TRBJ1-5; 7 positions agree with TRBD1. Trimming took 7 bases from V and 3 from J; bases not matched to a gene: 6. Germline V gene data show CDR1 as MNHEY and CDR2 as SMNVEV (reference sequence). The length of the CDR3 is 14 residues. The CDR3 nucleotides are TGTGCCAGCAACGACGGGACAGACAATCAGCCCCAGCATTTT. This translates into CASNDGTDNQPQHF.

The CDR3: CAISDQGSGNTIYF. CDR3 nucleotide sequence: TGTGCCATCAGTGATCAGGGTTCAGGAAACACCATATATTTT. The chain links TRBV10-3 to TRBJ1-3; D perhaps matches TRBD1 (5 bases). Trimming cost V 3 bases and J 4 bases, with 10 bases left between them. This CDR3 spans 14 amino acids. CDR1 and CDR2 (germline): ENHRY, SYGVKD.

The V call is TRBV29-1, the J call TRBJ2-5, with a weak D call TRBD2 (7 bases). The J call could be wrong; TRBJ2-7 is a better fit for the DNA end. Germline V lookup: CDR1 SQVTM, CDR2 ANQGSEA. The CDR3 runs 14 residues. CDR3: CSTKQGGGSYEQYF. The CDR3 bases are TGCAGCACCAAACAGGGAGGGGGATCCTACGAGCAGTACTTC.

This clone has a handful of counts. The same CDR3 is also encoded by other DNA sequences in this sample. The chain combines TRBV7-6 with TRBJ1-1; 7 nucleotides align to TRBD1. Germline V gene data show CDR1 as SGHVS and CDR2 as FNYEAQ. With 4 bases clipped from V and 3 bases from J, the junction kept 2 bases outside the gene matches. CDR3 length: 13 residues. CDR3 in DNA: TGTGCCAGCAGCTACGACAGGGACACTGAAGCTTTCTTT. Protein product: CASSYDRDTEAFF.

DNA of the CDR3: TGTGCCAGCAGCTTAAATGAGGTTGAAGCTTTCTTT. As protein: CASSLNEVEAFF. The chain carries TRBV11-2 and TRBJ1-1; no firm D call. The germline V gene encodes CDR1 SGHAT and CDR2 FQNNGV. The CDR3 runs to 12 residues. Trimming took off 2 bases at V and 7 bases at J, with 8 bases between the two ends.

The CDR3 protein is CASRAGLAVTYEQYF. CDR3 sequence (DNA): TGTGCCAGCAGGGCCGGACTAGCGGTTACCTACGAGCAGTACTTC. The chain combines TRBV7-2 with TRBJ2-7; TRBD2 aligns across 10 bases. The CDR3 is 15 amino acids. Germline CDR1 and CDR2: SGHTA and FQGNSA. The trim removed 6 bases at V and 2 bases at J, leaving 7 bases unmatched.

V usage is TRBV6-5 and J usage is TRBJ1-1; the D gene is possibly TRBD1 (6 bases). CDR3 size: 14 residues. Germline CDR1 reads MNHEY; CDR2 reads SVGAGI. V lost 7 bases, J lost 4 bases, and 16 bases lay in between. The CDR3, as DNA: TGTGCCAGCATATATGGGGGGGCCAGCACTGAAGCTTTCTTT. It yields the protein CASIYGGASTEAFF.

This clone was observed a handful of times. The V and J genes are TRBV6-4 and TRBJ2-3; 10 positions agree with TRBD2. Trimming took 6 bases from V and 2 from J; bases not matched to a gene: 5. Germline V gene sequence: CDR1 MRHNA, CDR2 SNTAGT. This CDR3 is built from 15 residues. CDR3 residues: CASSRTSGSTDTQYF. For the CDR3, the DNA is TGTGCCAGCAGCCGGACTAGCGGATCCACAGATACGCAGTATTTT.

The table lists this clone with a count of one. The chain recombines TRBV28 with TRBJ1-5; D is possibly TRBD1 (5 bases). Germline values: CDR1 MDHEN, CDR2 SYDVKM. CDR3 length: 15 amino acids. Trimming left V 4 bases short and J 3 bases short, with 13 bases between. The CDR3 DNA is TGTGCCAGCAGTTCTCCAGGGCCGAACAATCAGCCCCAGCATTTT. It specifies CASSSPGPNNQPQHF.

Here the CDR3 DNA reads TGTGCCAGCAGCTTATCTCAAATAGCGGGAGGGCGGGCCGAGACCCAGTACTTC. This sequence encodes CASSLSQIAGGRAETQYF. This chain uses TRBV13 with TRBJ2-5, with TRBD2 identical over 11 bases. Germline V gene lookup returns CDR1 PRHDT and CDR2 FYEKMQ (reference sequence). V lost 2 bases to trimming and J lost 5 bases; unmatched junction nucleotides: 13. There are 18 residues in the CDR3. Based on the CDR3 plus reference TRBV13 and TRBJ2-5, the full variable domain is AAGVIQSPRHLIKEKRETATLKCYPIPRHDTVYWYQQGPGQDPQFLISFYEKMQSDKGSIPDRFSAQQFSDYHSELNMSSLELGDSALYFCASSLSQIAGGRAETQYFGPGTRLLVL.

Here the CDR3 DNA reads TGCAGCGTTGAAGGGGAGCGGGCCCGCGGCGAGCAGTACTTC. Its protein product is CSVEGERARGEQYF. The V gene is TRBV29-1, the J gene TRBJ2-7, with a possible D match to TRBD2 (6 bases). This CDR3 has 14 residues. CDR1 and CDR2 (germline): SQVTM, ANQGSEA. Trimming removed 1 base at V and 6 bases at J, with 16 bases between.

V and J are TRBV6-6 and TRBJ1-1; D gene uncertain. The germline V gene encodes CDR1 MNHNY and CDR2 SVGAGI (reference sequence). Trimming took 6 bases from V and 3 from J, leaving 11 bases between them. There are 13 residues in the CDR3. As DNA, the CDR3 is TGTGCCAGCAGGTACCCCGCGTACACTGAAGCTTTCTTT. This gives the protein CASRYPAYTEAFF.

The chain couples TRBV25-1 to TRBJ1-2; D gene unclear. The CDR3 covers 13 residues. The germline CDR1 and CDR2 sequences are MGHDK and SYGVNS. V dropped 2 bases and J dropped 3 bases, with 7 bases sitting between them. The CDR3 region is CASSEGHHYGYTF. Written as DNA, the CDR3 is TGTGCCAGCAGTGAAGGGCACCACTATGGCTACACCTTC.

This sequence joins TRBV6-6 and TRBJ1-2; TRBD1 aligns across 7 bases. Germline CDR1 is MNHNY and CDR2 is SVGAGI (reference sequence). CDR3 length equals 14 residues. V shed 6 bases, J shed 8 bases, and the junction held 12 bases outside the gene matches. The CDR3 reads CASSPPGGVGGYTF. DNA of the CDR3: TGTGCCAGCAGCCCTCCAGGGGGAGTAGGAGGCTACACCTTC.

Written as DNA, the CDR3 is TGTGCCTGGAGTGTAGGGGTCCTAGTCTCTGGAAACACCATATATTTT. This gives the protein CAWSVGVLVSGNTIYF. This rearrangement joins TRBV30 to TRBJ1-3; possible D gene TRBD1, 5 bases. The CDR3 sequence is 16 residues long. The V end was cut by 0 bases, the J end by 0 bases, with 12 bases between. Germline V gene lookup returns CDR1 GTSNPN and CDR2 SVGIG (reference sequence).

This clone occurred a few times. CDR3 nucleotides: TGTGCCAGCAGGAGGGGACAGAGCAGAGAGACCCAGTACTTC. Encoded protein: CASRRGQSRETQYF. This chain connects TRBV6-1 to TRBJ2-5, with 7 bases that match TRBD1. Germline CDR1 and CDR2: MNHNS and SASEGT. This CDR3 has 14 residues. V was pared by 6 bases and J by 4 bases, with 8 bases of the junction left unmatched.

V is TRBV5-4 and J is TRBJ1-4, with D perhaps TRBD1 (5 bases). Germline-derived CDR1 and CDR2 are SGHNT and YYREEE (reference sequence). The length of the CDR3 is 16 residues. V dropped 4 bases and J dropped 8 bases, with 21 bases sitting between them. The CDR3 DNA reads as TGTGCCAGCAGCACGGACCCCGGCCTCGGGGGGGAAAAACTGTTTTTT. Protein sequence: CASSTDPGLGGEKLFF.

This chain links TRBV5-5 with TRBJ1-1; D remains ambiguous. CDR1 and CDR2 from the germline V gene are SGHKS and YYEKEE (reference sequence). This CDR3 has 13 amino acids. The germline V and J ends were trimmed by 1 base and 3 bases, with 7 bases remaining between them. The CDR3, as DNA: TGTGCCAGCAGCTTGTACGGGTACACTGAAGCTTTCTTT. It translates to CASSLYGYTEAFF.

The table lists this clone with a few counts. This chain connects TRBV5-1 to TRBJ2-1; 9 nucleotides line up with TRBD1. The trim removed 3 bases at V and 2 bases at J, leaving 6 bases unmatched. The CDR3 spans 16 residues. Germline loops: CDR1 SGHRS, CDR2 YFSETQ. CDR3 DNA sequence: TGCGCCAGCAGCTGGACAGGGGATCCCCCCTACAATGAGCAGTTCTTC. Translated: CASSWTGDPPYNEQFF.

CDR3 protein: CASSRTGRVGEGYTF. The CDR3 nucleotides are TGTGCCAGCAGTAGGACAGGACGGGTCGGAGAAGGCTACACCTTC. The chain couples TRBV25-1 to TRBJ1-2, with TRBD1 matching 7 bases. V trimming: 5 bases; J trimming: 8 bases; junction bases outside the gene matches: 14. CDR1 and CDR2 (germline): MGHDK, SYGVNS. This CDR3 is built from 15 residues.